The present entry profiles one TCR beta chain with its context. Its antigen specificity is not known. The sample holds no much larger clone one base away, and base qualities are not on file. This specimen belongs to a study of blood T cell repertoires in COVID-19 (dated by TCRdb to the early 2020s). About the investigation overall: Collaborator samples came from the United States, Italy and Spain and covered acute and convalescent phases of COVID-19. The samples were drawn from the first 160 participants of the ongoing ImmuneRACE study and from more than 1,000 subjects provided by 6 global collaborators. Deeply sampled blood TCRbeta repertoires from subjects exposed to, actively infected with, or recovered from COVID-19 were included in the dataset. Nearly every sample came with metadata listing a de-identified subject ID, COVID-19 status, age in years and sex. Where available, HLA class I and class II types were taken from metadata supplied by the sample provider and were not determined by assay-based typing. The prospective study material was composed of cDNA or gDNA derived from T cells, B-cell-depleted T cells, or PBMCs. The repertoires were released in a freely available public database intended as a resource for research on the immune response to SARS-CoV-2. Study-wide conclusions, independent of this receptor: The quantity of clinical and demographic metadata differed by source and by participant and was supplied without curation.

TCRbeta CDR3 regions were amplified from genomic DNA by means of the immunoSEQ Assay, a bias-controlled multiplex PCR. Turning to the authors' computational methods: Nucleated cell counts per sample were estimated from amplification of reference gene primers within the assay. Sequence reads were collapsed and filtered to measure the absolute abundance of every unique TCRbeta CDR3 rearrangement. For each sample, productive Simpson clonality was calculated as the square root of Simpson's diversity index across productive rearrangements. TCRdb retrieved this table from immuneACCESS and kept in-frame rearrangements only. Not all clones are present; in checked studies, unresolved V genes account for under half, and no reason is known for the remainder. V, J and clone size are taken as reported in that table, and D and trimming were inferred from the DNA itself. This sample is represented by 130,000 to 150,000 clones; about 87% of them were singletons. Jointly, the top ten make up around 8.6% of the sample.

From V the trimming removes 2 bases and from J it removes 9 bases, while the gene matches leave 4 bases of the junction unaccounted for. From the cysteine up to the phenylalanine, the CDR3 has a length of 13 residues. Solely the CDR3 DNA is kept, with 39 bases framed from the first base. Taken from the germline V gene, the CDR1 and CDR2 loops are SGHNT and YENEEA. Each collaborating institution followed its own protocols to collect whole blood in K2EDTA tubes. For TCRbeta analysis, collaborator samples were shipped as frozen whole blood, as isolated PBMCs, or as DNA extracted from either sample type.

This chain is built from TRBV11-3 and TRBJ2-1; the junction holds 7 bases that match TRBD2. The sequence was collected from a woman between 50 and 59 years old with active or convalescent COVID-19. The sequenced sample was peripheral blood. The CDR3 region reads CASSLWRESEQFF. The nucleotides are TGTGCCAGCAGCTTATGGCGGGAGTCTGAGCAGTTCTTC.